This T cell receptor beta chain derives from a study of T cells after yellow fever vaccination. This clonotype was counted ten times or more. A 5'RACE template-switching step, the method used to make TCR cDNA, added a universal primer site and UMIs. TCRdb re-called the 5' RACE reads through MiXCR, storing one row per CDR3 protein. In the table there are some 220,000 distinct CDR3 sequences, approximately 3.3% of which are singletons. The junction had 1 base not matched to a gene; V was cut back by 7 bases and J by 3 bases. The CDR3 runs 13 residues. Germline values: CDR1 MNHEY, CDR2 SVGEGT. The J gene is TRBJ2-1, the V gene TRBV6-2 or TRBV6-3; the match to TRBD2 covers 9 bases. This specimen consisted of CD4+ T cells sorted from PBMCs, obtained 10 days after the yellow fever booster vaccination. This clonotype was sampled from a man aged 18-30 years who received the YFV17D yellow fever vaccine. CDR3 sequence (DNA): TGTGCCAGCACTAGCGGGGACTACAATGAGCAGTTCTTC. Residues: CASTSGDYNEQFF.